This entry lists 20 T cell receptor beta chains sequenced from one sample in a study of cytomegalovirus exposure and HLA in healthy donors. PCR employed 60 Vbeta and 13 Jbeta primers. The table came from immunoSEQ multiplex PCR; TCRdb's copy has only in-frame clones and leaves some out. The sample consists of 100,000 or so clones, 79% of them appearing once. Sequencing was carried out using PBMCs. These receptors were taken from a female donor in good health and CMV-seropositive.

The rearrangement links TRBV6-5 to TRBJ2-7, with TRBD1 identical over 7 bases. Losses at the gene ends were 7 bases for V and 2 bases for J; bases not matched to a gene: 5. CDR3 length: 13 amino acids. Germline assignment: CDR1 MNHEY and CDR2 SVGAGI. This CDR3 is CASNHRGPYEQYF. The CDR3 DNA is TGTGCCAGCAACCACAGGGGTCCCTACGAGCAGTACTTC.

Written as DNA, the CDR3 is TGTGCCAGCAGTGGAGGCAGGGGTTACGAGCAGTACTTC. Its protein product is CASSGGRGYEQYF. The genes are TRBV2 and TRBJ2-7; TRBD1 is a possible D gene (6 bases). Germline CDR1 and CDR2: SNHLY and FYNNEI. The length of the CDR3 is 13 residues. V was pared by 4 bases and J by 4 bases, with 11 bases between. Full variable domain (missing parts from reference TRBV2 and TRBJ2-7): EPEVTQTPSHQVTQMGQEVILRCVPISNHLYFYWYRQILGQKVEFLVSFYNNEISEKSEIFDDQFSVERPDGSNFTLKIRSTKLEDSAMYFCASSGGRGYEQYFGPGTRLTVT.

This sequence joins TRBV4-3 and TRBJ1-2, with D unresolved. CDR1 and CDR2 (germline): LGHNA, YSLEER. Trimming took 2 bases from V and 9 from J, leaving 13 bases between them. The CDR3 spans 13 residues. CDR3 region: CASSQTLGIRYTF. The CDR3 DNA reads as TGCGCCAGCAGCCAAACCCTCGGGATCCGCTACACCTTC.

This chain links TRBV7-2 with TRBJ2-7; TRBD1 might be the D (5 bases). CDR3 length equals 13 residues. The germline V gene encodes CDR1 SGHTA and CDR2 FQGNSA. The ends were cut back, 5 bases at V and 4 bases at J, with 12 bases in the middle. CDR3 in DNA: TGTGCCAGCAGCCGCCAGCAGGGTTACGAGCAGTACTTC. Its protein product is CASSRQQGYEQYF. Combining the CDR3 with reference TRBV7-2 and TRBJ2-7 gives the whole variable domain GAGVSQSPSNKVTEKGKDVELRCDPISGHTALYWYRQSLGQGLEFLIYFQGNSAPDKSGLPSDRFSAERTGGSVSTLTIQRTQQEDSAVYLCASSRQQGYEQYFGPGTRLTVT.

CDR3: CASSLDRTGLGHTGELFF. For the CDR3, the DNA is TGCGCCAGCAGCTTGGACAGGACAGGGCTTGGTCATACCGGGGAGCTGTTTTTT. This chain uses TRBV5-1 with TRBJ2-2; TRBD1 matches 8 bases. The V gene end was trimmed by 0 bases and the J gene end by 5 bases; junction bases not matched to a gene: 12. This CDR3 has 18 residues. Germline V gene sequence: CDR1 SGHRS, CDR2 YFSETQ. Based on the CDR3 plus reference TRBV5-1 and TRBJ2-2, the full variable domain is KAGVTQTPRYLIKTRGQQVTLSCSPISGHRSVSWYQQTPGQGLQFLFEYFSETQRNKGNFPGRFSGRQFSNSRSEMNVSTLELGDSALYLCASSLDRTGLGHTGELFFGEGSRLTVL.

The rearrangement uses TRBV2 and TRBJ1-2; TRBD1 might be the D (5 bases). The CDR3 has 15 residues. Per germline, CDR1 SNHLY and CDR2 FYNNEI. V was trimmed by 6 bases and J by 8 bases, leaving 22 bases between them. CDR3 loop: CASREGNSDLRGYTF. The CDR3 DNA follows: TGTGCCAGCAGGGAGGGGAACAGTGACCTTCGGGGCTACACCTTC.

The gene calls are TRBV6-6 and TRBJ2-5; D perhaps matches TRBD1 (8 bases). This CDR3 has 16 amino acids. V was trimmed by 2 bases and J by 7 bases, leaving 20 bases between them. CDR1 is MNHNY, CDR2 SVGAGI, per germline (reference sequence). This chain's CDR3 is CASSYLQGARGGTQYF. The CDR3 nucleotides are TGTGCCAGCAGTTACCTCCAGGGGGCTAGGGGGGGGACCCAGTACTTC.

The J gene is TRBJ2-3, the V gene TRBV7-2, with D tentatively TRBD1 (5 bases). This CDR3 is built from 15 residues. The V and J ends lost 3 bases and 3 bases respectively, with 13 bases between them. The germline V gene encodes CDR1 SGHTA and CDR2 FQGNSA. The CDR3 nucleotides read TGTGCCAGCAGCTTTCGGTGGGGCCCGACAGATACGCAGTATTTT. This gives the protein CASSFRWGPTDTQYF.

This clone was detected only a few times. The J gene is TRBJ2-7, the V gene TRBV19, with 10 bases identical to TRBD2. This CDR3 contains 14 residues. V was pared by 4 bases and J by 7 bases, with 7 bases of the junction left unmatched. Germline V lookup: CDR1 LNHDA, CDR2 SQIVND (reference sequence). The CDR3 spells CASSTLAGAGEQYF. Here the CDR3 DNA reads TGTGCCAGTAGTACCCTAGCGGGAGCGGGTGAGCAGTACTTC.

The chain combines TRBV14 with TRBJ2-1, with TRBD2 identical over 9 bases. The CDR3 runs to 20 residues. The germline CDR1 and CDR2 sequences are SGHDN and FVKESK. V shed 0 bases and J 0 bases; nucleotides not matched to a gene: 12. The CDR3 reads CASSQDPGTSRGFSYNEQFF. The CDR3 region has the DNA TGTGCCAGCAGCCAAGACCCCGGGACTAGCCGAGGATTCTCCTACAATGAGCAGTTCTTC.

Here the CDR3 DNA reads TGTGCCATCGCGACATCCCCCTACAATGAGCAGTTCTTC. Residues: CAIATSPYNEQFF. The chain joins TRBV10-3 to TRBJ2-1, with D hard to call. V shed 8 bases and J shed 2 bases, with 10 bases lying between them. Germline V CDR1 and CDR2: ENHRY, SYGVKD. The CDR3 has 13 residues.

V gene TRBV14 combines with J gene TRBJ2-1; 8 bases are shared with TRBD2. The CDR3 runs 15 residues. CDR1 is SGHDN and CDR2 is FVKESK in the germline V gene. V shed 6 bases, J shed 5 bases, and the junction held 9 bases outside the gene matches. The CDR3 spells CASRSEIAGNNEQFF. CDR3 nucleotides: TGTGCCAGCAGATCGGAAATAGCGGGAAACAATGAGCAGTTCTTC.

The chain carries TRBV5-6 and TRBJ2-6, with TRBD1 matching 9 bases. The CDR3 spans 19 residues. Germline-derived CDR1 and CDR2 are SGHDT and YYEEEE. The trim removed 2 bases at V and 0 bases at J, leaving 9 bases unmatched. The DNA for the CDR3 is TGTGCCAGCAGCTTCAAGTTGGACAGGGGCGGCTCTGGGGCCAACGTCCTGACTTTC. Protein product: CASSFKLDRGGSGANVLTF.

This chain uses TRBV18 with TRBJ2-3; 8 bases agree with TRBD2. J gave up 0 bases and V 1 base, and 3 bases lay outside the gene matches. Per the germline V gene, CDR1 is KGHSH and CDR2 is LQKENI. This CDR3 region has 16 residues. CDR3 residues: CASSPRAGGSTDTQYF. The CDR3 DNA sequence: TGTGCCAGCTCACCACGGGCGGGGGGCAGCACAGATACGCAGTATTTT.

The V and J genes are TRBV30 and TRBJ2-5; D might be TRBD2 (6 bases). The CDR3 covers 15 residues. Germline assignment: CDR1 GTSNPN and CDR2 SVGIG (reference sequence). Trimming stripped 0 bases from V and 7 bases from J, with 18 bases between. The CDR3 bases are TGTGCCTGGAGTGTAAGGCGGGGCCAGGGAGGGACCCAGTACTTC. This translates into CAWSVRRGQGGTQYF.

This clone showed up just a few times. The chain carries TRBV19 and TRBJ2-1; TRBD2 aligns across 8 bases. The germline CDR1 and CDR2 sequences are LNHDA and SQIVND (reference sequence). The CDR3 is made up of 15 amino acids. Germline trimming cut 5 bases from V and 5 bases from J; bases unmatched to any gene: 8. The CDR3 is CASSPQREMNNEQFF. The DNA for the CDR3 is TGTGCCAGTAGTCCCCAGCGGGAGATGAACAATGAGCAGTTCTTC.

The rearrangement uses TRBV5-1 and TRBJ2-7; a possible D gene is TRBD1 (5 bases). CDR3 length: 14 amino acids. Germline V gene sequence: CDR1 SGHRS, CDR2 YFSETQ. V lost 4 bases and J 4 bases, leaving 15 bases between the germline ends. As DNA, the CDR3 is TGCGCCAGCAGCCCCAGGGCGCACGAGTACGAGCAGTACTTC. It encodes CASSPRAHEYEQYF.

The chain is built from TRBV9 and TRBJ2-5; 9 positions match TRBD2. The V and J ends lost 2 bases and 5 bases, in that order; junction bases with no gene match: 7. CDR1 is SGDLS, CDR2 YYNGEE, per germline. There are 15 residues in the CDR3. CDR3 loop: CASSVTAGGGETQYF. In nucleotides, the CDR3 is TGTGCCAGCAGCGTCACAGCGGGGGGCGGCGAGACCCAGTACTTC.

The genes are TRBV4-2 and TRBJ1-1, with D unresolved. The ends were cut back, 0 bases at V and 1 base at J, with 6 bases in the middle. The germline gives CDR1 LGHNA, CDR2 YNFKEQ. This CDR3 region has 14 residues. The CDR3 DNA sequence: TGTGCCAGCAGCCAAGAGGGCCGGAACACTGAAGCTTTCTTT. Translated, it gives CASSQEGRNTEAFF.

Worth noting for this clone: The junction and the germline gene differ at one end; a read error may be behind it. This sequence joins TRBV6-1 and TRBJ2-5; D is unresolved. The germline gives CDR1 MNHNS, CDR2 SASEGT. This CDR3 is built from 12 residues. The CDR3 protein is CASSEAKTASHF. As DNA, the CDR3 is TGTGCCAGCAGTGAAGCGAAGACTGCCAGTCACTTC.